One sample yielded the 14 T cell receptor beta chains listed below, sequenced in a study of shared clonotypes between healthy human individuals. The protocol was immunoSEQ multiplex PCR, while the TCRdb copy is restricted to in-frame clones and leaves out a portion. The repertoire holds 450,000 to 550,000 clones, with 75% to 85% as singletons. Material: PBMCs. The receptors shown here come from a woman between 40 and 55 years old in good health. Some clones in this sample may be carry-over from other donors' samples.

The CDR3 DNA reads as TGTGCCAGCAGTTTGGCTCTAGCGGGCCACGAGCAGTACTTC. Amino acid sequence: CASSLALAGHEQYF. The rearrangement links TRBV25-1 to TRBJ2-7, with 8 bases identical to TRBD2. This CDR3 has 14 amino acids. Germline loops: CDR1 MGHDK, CDR2 SYGVNS. V was pared by 5 bases and J by 5 bases, with 8 bases of the junction left unmatched.

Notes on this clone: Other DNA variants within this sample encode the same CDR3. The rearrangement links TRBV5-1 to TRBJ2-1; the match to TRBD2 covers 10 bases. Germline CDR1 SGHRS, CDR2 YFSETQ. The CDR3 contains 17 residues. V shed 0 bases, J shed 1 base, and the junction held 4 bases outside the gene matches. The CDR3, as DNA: TGCGCCAGCAGCTTGGAAGCTAGCGGGAGTTCCTACAATGAGCAGTTCTTC. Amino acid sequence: CASSLEASGSSYNEQFF.

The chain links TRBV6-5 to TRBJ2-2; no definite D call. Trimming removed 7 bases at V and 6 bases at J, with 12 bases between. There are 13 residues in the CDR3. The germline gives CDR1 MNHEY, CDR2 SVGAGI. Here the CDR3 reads CASTLGFPGELFF. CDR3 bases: TGTGCCAGCACGCTGGGGTTCCCCGGGGAGCTGTTTTTT.

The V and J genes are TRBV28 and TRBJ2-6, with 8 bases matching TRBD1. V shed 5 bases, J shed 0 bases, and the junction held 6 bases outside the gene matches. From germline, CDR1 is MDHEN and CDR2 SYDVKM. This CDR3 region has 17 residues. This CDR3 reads CASSTWTGNSGANVLTF. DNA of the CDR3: TGTGCCAGCAGTACCTGGACAGGGAACTCTGGGGCCAACGTCCTGACTTTC. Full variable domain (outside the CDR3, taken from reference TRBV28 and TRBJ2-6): DVKVTQSSRYLVKRTGEKVFLECVQDMDHENMFWYRQDPGLGLRLIYFSYDVKMKEKGDIPEGYSVSREKKERFSLILESASTNQTSMYLCASSTWTGNSGANVLTFGAGSRLTVL.

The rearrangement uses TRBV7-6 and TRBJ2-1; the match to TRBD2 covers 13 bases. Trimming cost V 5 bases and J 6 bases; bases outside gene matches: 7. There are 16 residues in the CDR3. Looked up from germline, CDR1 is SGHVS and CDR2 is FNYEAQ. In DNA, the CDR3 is TGTGCCAGCAGCCCAGGACTAGCGGGAGTAGCCAATGAGCAGTTCTTC. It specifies CASSPGLAGVANEQFF.

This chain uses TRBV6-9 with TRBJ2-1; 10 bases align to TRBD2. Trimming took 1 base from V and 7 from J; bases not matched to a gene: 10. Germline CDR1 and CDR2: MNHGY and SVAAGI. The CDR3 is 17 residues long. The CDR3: CASSYLTSGKLGNEQFF. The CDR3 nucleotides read TGTGCCAGCAGTTATTTAACTAGCGGGAAGTTGGGGAATGAGCAGTTCTTC.

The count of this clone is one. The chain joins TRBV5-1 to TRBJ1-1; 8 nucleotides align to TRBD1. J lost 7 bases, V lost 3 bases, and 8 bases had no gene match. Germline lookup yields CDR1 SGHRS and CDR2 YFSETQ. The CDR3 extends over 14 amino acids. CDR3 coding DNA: TGCGCCAGCAGCTCCCCGGAGGGGACAGGTGAAGCTTTCTTT. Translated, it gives CASSSPEGTGEAFF.

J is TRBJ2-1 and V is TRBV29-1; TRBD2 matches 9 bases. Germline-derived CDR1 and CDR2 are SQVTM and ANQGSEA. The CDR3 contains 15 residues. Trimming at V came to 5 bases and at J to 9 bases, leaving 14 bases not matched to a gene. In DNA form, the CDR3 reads TGCAGCGTTCTCCCCCGGCGCGGGAGGGTCGGTGAGCAGTTCTTC. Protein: CSVLPRRGRVGEQFF.

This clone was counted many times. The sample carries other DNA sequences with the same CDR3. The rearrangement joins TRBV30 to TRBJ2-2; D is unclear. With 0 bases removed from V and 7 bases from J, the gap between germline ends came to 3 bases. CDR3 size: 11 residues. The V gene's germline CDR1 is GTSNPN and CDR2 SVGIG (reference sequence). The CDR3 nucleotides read TGTGCCTGGAGTGTAGGCGGGGAGCTGTTTTTT. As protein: CAWSVGGELFF.

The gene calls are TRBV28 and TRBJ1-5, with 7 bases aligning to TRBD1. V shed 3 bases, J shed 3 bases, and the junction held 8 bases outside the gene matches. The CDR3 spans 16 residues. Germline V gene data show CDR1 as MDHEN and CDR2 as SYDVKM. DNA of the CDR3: TGTGCCAGCAGTTTGCTCGACAGGGCCCCCAATCAGCCCCAGCATTTT. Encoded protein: CASSLLDRAPNQPQHF.

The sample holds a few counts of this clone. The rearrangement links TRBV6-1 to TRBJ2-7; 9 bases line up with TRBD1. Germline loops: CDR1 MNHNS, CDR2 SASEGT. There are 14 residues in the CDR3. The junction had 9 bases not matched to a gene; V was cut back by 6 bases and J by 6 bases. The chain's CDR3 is CASSRTGVRIEQYF. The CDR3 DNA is TGTGCCAGCAGCCGGACAGGGGTCCGAATCGAGCAGTACTTC.

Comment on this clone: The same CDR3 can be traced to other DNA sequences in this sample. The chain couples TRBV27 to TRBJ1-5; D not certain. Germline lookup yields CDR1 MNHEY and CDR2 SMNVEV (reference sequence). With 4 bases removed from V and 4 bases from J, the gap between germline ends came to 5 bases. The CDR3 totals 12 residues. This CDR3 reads CASSSLNQPQHF. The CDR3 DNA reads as TGTGCCAGCAGTTCCCTTAATCAGCCCCAGCATTTT.

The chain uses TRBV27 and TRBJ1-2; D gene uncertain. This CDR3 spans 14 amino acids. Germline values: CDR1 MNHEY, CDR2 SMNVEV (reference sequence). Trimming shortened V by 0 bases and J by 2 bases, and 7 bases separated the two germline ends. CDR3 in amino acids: CASSLSGRNYGYTF. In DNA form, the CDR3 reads TGTGCCAGCAGTTTATCGGGAAGGAACTATGGCTACACCTTC.

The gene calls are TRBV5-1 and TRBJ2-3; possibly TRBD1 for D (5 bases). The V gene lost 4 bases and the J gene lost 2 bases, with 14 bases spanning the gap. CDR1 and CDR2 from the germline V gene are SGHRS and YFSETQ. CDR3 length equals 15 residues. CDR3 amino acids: CASSTFRAFTDTQYF. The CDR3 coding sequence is TGCGCCAGCAGCACCTTCAGGGCTTTCACAGATACGCAGTATTTT.